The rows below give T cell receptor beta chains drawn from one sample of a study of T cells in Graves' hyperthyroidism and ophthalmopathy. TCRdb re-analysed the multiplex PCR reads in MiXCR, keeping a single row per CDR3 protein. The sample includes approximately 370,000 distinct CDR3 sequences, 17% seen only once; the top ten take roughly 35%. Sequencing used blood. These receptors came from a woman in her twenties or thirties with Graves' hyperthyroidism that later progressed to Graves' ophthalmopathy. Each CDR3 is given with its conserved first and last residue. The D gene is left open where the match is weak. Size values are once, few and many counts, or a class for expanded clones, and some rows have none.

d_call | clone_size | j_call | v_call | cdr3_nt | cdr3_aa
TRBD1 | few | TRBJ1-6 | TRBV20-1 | TGCAGTGCGCTCCCAGGGGGGAGCTCCTATAATTCACCCCTCCACTTT | CSALPGGSSYNSPLHF
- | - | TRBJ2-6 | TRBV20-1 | TGCAGTGCTAGAGATCACGGTAGCCTCTCTGGGGCCAACGTCCTGACTTTC | CSARDHGSLSGANVLTF
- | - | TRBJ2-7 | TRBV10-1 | TGCGCCAGCAGGACCTACGAGCAGTACTTC | CASRTYEQYF
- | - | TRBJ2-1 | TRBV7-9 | TGTGCCAGCAGCTTCGGCTTTCTGGGTGAGCAGTTCTTC | CASSFGFLGEQFF
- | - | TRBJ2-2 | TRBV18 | TGTGCCAGCTCACCAACAGGGTTCAACACCGGGGAGCTGTTTTTT | CASSPTGFNTGELFF
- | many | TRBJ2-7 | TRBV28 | TGTGCCAGCAGTCCCCGGGGAGCCAACTACGAGCAGTACTTC | CASSPRGANYEQYF
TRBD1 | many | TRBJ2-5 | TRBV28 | TGTGCCAGCAGCAAGATCCAGGCATACAGGGGGCGGCGGGTAGGGACCCAGTACTTC | CASSKIQAYRGRRVGTQYF
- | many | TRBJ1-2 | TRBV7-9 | TGTGCCAGCAGCTTAGCAGGGGCCCCCTATGGCTACACCTTC | CASSLAGAPYGYTF
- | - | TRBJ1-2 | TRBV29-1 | TGCAGCGTTGACAGTACTAACTATGGCTACACCTTC | CSVDSTNYGYTF
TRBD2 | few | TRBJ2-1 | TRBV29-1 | TGCAGCGTTGGCCCTGGGCTAGCGGGGGGGCGGTCCCCCTACAATGAGCAGTTCTTC | CSVGPGLAGGRSPYNEQFF
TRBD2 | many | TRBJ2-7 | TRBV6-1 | TGTGCCAGCCACCCCCGACTAGCGGGAGGGCTCGAGCAGTACTTC | CASHPRLAGGLEQYF
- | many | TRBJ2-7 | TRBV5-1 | TGCGCCAGCAGCTTTCGAGCTACCTACGAGCAGTACTTC | CASSFRATYEQYF
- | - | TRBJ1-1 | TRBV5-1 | TGCGCCAGCAGCTTGCCAGCCACGACGACGAACACTGAAGCTTTCTTT | CASSLPATTTNTEAFF
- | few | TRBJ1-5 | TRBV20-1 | TGCAGTGGGGGACTTGGGCAGCCCCAGCATTTT | CSGGLGQPQHF
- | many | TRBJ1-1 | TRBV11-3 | TGTGCCAGCAGCCTAAGCGGACCGAACACTGAAGCTTTCTTT | CASSLSGPNTEAFF
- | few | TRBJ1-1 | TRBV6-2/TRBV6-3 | TGTGCCAGCAGTTACCTACGGGAGAACACTGAAGCTTTCTTT | CASSYLRENTEAFF
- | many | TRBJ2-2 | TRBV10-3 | TGTGCCACCAGCGTGCCCGGAACACCCGGGGAGCTGTTTTTT | CATSVPGTPGELFF
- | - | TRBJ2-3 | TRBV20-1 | TGCAGTGCAAAGAACTGGCTTCGGGGCACAGATACGCAGTATTTT | CSAKNWLRGTDTQYF
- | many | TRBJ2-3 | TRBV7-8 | TGTGCCAGCAGCTTAAGTTCTGGCACAGATACGCAGTATTTT | CASSLSSGTDTQYF
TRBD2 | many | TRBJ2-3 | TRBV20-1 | TGCAGTGCTAGAGGGGAGCGGGGGAGCACAGATACGCAGTATTTT | CSARGERGSTDTQYF
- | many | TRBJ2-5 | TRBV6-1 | TGTGCCAGCAGTTACGCTATTTTAGAGACCCAGTACTTC | CASSYAILETQYF
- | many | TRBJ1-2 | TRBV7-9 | TGTGCCAGCAGCCCCGAGCCCGGGACGCCCGACGGACACTATGGCTACACCTTC | CASSPEPGTPDGHYGYTF
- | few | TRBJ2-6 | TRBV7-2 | TGTGCCAGCAGCTTAGCGGCCAGAGCCGAATCTGGGGCCAACGTCCTGACTTTC | CASSLAARAESGANVLTF
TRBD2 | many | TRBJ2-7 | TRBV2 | TGTGCCAGCAGTGAAGCGAGGGGACTAGGATCGGCCTCCTACGAGCAGTACTTC | CASSEARGLGSASYEQYF
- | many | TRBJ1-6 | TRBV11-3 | TGTGCCAGCAGCTTAAGCGGGGATTCACCCCTCCACTTT | CASSLSGDSPLHF
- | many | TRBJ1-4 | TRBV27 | TGTGCCAGCAGTTTAACTGGCCTTGGGGGAGAAAAACTGTTTTTT | CASSLTGLGGEKLFF
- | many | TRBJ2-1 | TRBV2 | TGTGCCTTCAGGGACGGATTTAACAATGAGCAGTTCTTC | CAFRDGFNNEQFF
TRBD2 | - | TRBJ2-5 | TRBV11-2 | TGTGCCAGCAGCTTCGGACTAGTCCAAGAGACCCAGTACTTC | CASSFGLVQETQYF
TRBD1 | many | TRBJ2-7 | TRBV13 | TGTGCCAGCAGCAAACCTGACAGGGGGCTCTACGAGCAGTACTTC | CASSKPDRGLYEQYF
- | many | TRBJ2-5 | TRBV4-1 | TGCGCCAGCAGCCAAGATTCGGGGGCCAGGGAGACCCAGTACTTC | CASSQDSGARETQYF
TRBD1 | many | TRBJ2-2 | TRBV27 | TGTGCCAGCAGTCCAACAGGGGGCCGGTTGACCGGGGAGCTGTTTTTT | CASSPTGGRLTGELFF
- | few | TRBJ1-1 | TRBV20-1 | TGCAGTGCTAGGAAAGAGCCGAACACTGAAGCTTTCTTT | CSARKEPNTEAFF
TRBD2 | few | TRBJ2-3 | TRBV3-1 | TGTGCCAGCAGCCACCTGACTAGCGGGATTTCAGATACGCAGTATTTT | CASSHLTSGISDTQYF
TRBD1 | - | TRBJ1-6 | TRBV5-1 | TGCGCCAGCAGCTTGGAGACAGGGCGCTATAATTCACCCCTCCACTTT | CASSLETGRYNSPLHF
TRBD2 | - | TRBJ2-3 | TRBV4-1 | TGCGCCAGCAGCTCAAGACTAGCGGGGGGCCTCACAGATACGCAGTATTTT | CASSSRLAGGLTDTQYF
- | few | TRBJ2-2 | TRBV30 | TGTGCCTGGAGGGCCATAGCCGGGGAGCTGTTTTTT | CAWRAIAGELFF
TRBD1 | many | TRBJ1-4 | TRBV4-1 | TGCGCCAGCAGAAAAGAGGGGACAGGGATCGCTAATGAAAAACTGTTTTTT | CASRKEGTGIANEKLFF
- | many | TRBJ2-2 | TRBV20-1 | TGCAGTGTAGGACCTGCCGAAAAAAACACCGGGGAGCTGTTTTTT | CSVGPAEKNTGELFF
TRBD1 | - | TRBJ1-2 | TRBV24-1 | TGTGCCACCAGTGATTTCCGGACAGGGGGAGGCTACACCTTC | CATSDFRTGGGYTF
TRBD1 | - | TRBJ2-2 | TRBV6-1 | TGCGCCAGCCAAGGACAGGGAAACACCGGGGAGCTGTTTTTT | CASQGQGNTGELFF
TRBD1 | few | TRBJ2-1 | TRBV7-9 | TGTGCCAGCAGCCAGGGGGCGGGGAACGAGCAGTTCTTC | CASSQGAGNEQFF
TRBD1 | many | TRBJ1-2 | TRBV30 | TGTGCCTGGAGTCGGACAGGGATCTATGGCTACACCTTC | CAWSRTGIYGYTF
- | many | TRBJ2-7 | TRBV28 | TGTGCCAGCACCAGAGGAGGCCTTCCCTACGAGCAGTACTTC | CASTRGGLPYEQYF
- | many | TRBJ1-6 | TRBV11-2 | TGTGCCAGCAGCTTAGTCTCAGGGCCGGGGTCACCCCTCCACTTT | CASSLVSGPGSPLHF
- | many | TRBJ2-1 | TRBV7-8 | TGTGCCAGCAGCTTAGTCGCAGGAGGTGGTGAGCAGTTCTTC | CASSLVAGGGEQFF
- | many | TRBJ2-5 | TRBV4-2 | TGTGCCAGCAGCCAAGTCGGGCAGCACCAAGAGACCCAGTACTTC | CASSQVGQHQETQYF
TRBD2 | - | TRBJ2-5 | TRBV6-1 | TGTGCCAGCCGCGTAGCGGGGGTAGACGAGACCCAGTACTTC | CASRVAGVDETQYF
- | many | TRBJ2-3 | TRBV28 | TGTGCCAGCAGTACCGTCGGGGGTCGCACAGATACGCAGTATTTT | CASSTVGGRTDTQYF
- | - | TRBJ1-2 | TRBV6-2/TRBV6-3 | TGTGCCAGCAGATCGGACGGGATCTATGGCTACACCTTC | CASRSDGIYGYTF
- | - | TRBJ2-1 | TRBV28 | TGTGCCAGCACGTTCGGTGGGGGGAGTTCATACAATGAGCAGTTCTTC | CASTFGGGSSYNEQFF
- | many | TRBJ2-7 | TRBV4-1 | TGCGCCAGCAGCGCCCAAACCTTGGCCGAGCAGTACTTC | CASSAQTLAEQYF
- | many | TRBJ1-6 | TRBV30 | TGTGCCTGGAGATTCAGGCAGGGTATGGAGTCACCCCTCCACTTT | CAWRFRQGMESPLHF
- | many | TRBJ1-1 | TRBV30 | TGTGCCTGGACGGCAAATATGAACACTGAAGCTTTCTTT | CAWTANMNTEAFF
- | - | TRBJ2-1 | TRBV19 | TGTGCCAGTACTCTAGAGAGCGGGTACTACAATGAGCAGTTCTTC | CASTLESGYYNEQFF
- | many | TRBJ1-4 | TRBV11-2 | TGTGCCAGCAGCCCGCCGGGGCATTTTGAAAAACTGTTTTTT | CASSPPGHFEKLFF
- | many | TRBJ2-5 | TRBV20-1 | TGCAGTGCTAGTGCAGGGAGGCAAGAGACCCAGTACTTC | CSASAGRQETQYF
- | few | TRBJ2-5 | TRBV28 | TGTGCCAGCAGCCGTGACCGGGGTTGGGAGACCCAGTACTTC | CASSRDRGWETQYF
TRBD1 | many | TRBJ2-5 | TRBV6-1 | TGTGCCAGCAGCTGGACAGGGCCGGAGACCCAGTACTTC | CASSWTGPETQYF
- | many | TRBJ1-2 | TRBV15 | TGTGCCACCAGCAGGGGAAGGGACTATGGCTACACCTTC | CATSRGRDYGYTF